This T cell receptor beta chain was sequenced in a study of T-cell reconstitution after alpha-beta-depleted transplantation in children. The ends were cut back, 0 bases at V and 6 bases at J, with 6 bases in the middle. This CDR3 has 13 residues. Looked up from germline, CDR1 is LGHDT and CDR2 is YNNKEL (reference sequence). It was with unique molecular identifiers that the TCRbeta library was prepared. TCRdb reprocessed the PCR reads via MiXCR and lists one record per CDR3 protein. The sample consists of 700,000 to 950,000 distinct CDR3 sequences, about 16% of them appearing once. Whole-study findings and limits: The origin of high day-60 TCRbeta diversity in some patients lay in surviving recipient T cells and thymic progenitors. T cells produced anew were the main source of T-cell counts and diversity one year after transplant. Roughly two months post-transplant, alpha-beta T cells reportedly originated from several hundred graft clones that had expanded.

This clonotype was found many times. Its specificity is unknown. The chain is built from TRBV3-1 and TRBJ2-1; no clear D. The specimen was PBMCs, mostly from graft donor cells, collected 360 days after TCRalphabeta/CD19-depleted stem cell transplant. The sequence was collected from a male patient between 10 and 17 years old who had a stem cell transplant for acute lymphoblastic leukemia, so the T cells may come from the graft donor. The CDR3, as DNA: TGTGCCAGCAGCCAAGAAATAGGCAATGAGCAGTTCTTC. Translated: CASSQEIGNEQFF.